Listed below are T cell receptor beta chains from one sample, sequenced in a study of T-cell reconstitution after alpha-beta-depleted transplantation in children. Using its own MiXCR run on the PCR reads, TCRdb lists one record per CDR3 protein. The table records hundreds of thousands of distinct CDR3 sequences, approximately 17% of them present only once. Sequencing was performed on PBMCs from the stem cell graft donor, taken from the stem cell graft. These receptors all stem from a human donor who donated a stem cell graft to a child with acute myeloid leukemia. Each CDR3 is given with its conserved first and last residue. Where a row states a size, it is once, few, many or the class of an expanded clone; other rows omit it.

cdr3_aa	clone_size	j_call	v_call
CSARRENGYTF	few	TRBJ1-2	TRBV20-1
CAISESGLDVPQMNTEAFF	many	TRBJ1-1	TRBV10-3
CASSEGTGRPKAFF	few	TRBJ1-1	TRBV6-1
CSARDYDGNSPLHF	many	TRBJ1-6	TRBV20-1
CASSLLDQIPYGYTF	few	TRBJ1-2	TRBV27
CASSPLAGGPIGTDTQYF	.	TRBJ2-3	TRBV12-3/TRBV12-4
CASSGQGARSRTEAFF	.	TRBJ1-1	TRBV7-9
CASSSTSGGKQETQYF	few	TRBJ2-5	TRBV28
CASSLDPPGGGISEAFF	.	TRBJ1-1	TRBV7-6
CSARDEDTGELFF	many	TRBJ2-2	TRBV20-1
CASIPSPTSGATDTQYF	few	TRBJ2-3	TRBV12-3/TRBV12-4
CSASGLFNEQFF	many	TRBJ2-1	TRBV20-1
CSAISGGLGDNQPQHF	.	TRBJ1-5	TRBV20-1
CASKGGSSYNEQFF	many	TRBJ2-1	TRBV5-1
CASSLAGEGFEQYF	.	TRBJ2-7	TRBV7-2
CSARSHGEAGELFF	few	TRBJ2-2	TRBV20-1
CASRGGAANEKLFF	.	TRBJ1-4	TRBV7-2
CASTSRRSYEQYF	.	TRBJ2-7	TRBV7-9